The 20 T cell receptor beta chains reported below all come from one sample, sequenced in a study of blood T cells in healthy people across ages (dated by TCRdb to the mid-2010s). Library preparation used 5' RACE. The run used an Illumina HiSeq 2500. The second PCR ran for roughly 7 to 11 cycles and used a J-beta primer mix along with a sample-barcoded 5' primer. The public reads were quality trimmed at Q25 with fastp and then assembled into clones with MiXCR by TCRdb, keeping productive beta chains. CDR3 protein sequences are deduplicated, and each keeps its most common genes and DNA. The sample contains about 780,000 distinct CDR3 sequences, 62% of them found a single time. The ten largest clones capture around a quarter of the sample. Source material: blood. Source of these receptors: a man aged 25 to 40 in good health.

This clonotype was seen more than once but under ten times. The chain carries TRBV29-1 and TRBJ2-1, with D hard to call. With 3 bases removed from V and 9 bases from J, the gap between germline ends came to 15 bases. This CDR3 is 13 amino acids long. Looked up from germline, CDR1 is SQVTM and CDR2 is ANQGSEA. This chain's CDR3 is CSVDGLGSSEQFF. CDR3 DNA sequence: TGCAGCGTTGACGGGCTGGGCAGTAGTGAGCAGTTCTTC.

This sequence joins TRBV20-1 and TRBJ2-4, with TRBD2 as a possible D gene (6 bases). CDR1 DFQATT and CDR2 SNEGSKA come from the germline V gene (reference sequence). The V end lost 8 bases, the J end lost 5 bases, and 19 bases lay between the germline ends. The CDR3 has 14 amino acids. DNA for the CDR3: TGCAGTACTCCCGGGTGGGGGACTCAAAACATTCAGTACTTC. Amino acids: CSTPGWGTQNIQYF.

The chain has TRBV29-1 and TRBJ2-1, with 8 positions matching TRBD2. The length of the CDR3 is 14 residues. Germline CDR1 reads SQVTM; CDR2 reads ANQGSEA. V dropped 5 bases and J dropped 3; count of bases not matched to a gene: 6. CDR3: CSVHSGGGYNEQFF. The DNA of the CDR3 is TGCAGCGTTCACTCGGGGGGGGGCTACAATGAGCAGTTCTTC.

This chain links TRBV4-1 with TRBJ2-1, with 9 bases lining up with TRBD1. CDR3 size: 16 residues. CDR1 is MGHRA and CDR2 is YSYEKL in the germline V gene. V lost 6 bases and J lost 8; bases outside the gene matches: 14. The DNA for the CDR3 is TGCGCCAGCAGTCTGAGAGTGGGGACAGGGATGGATGAGCAGTTCTTC. Its protein product is CASSLRVGTGMDEQFF.

The CDR3 DNA follows: TGTGCCACCAGCAGAGGGACGGGGGCCTACAATGAGCAGTTCTTC. It is translated as CATSRGTGAYNEQFF. The chain is built from TRBV15 and TRBJ2-1; D perhaps matches TRBD2 (6 bases). Trimming removed 1 base at V and 2 bases at J, with 9 bases between. Germline V gives CDR1 LNHNV, CDR2 YYDKDF (reference sequence). This CDR3 region has 15 residues.

The rearrangement joins TRBV7-9 to TRBJ1-4, with TRBD1 identical over 9 bases. CDR1 and CDR2 (germline): SEHNR, FQNEAQ (reference sequence). The CDR3 spans 14 residues. V lost 3 bases, J lost 12 bases, and 8 bases stayed unmatched. The CDR3 loop is CASSFGSTGGQLFF. The CDR3 nucleotides are TGTGCCAGCAGCTTCGGCTCGACAGGGGGGCAACTGTTTTTT.

J is TRBJ1-2 and V is TRBV29-1; 7 bases line up with TRBD1. Germline V gives CDR1 SQVTM, CDR2 ANQGSEA. V shed 4 bases, J shed 4 bases, and the junction held 15 bases outside the gene matches. This CDR3 comprises 16 residues. The CDR3 nucleotides are TGCAGCGTTGGGGGCACCGACAGGGTGGTCAGCTATGGCTACACCTTC. As protein: CSVGGTDRVVSYGYTF.

The chain employs TRBV7-2 and TRBJ2-5; 7 bases agree with TRBD2. The CDR3 is 14 amino acids. V lost 5 bases and J lost 8; bases outside the gene matches: 11. The V gene's germline CDR1 is SGHTA and CDR2 FQGNSA. Here the CDR3 reads CASSLPGGGGTQYF. For the CDR3, the DNA is TGTGCCAGCAGCCTTCCTGGGGGGGGTGGAACCCAGTACTTC.

This sequence joins TRBV30 and TRBJ1-4, with 7 bases matching TRBD1. The J segment lost 0 bases and the V segment lost 1 base, leaving 2 bases of the junction unmatched. The CDR3 extends over 15 amino acids. Germline CDR1 GTSNPN, CDR2 SVGIG (reference sequence). CDR3 residues: CAWSAQGATNEKLFF. CDR3 nucleotide sequence: TGTGCCTGGAGTGCCCAGGGGGCAACTAATGAAAAACTGTTTTTT.

The V and J genes are TRBV4-1 and TRBJ2-1; TRBD1 matches at 7 bases. The CDR3 has 16 amino acids. Germline lookup yields CDR1 MGHRA and CDR2 YSYEKL. After removal of 3 bases from V and 3 bases from J, the junction contained 8 bases not matched to a gene. The CDR3 DNA is TGCGCCAGCAGCCAGTACGGAGCAGGGGGCTACAATGAGCAGTTCTTC. This encodes CASSQYGAGGYNEQFF.

The chain couples TRBV29-1 to TRBJ1-2, with 7 bases fitting TRBD1. The CDR3 is 13 amino acids. Germline lookup yields CDR1 SQVTM and CDR2 ANQGSEA. Losses at the gene ends were 2 bases for V and 8 bases for J; bases not matched to a gene: 8. CDR3 nucleotide sequence: TGCAGCGTTGAATCTAACAGGGGAGGGGGCTACACCTTC. Translated, it gives CSVESNRGGGYTF.

The gene calls are TRBV20-1 and TRBJ2-7; D unresolved. The germline V gene encodes CDR1 DFQATT and CDR2 SNEGSKA (reference sequence). The length of the CDR3 is 15 residues. The V gene lost 1 base and the J gene lost 2 bases, with 15 bases spanning the gap. DNA of the CDR3: TGCAGTGCTAGAGTACTCCTGGACGGCACCTACGAGCAGTACTTC. Its protein is CSARVLLDGTYEQYF.

The chain couples TRBV29-1 to TRBJ2-1, with 13 bases identical to TRBD2. Trimming removed 3 bases from V and 0 bases from J; junction bases left unmatched: 5. The CDR3 is made up of 17 amino acids. Germline V gene data show CDR1 as SQVTM and CDR2 as ANQGSEA. DNA for the CDR3: TGCAGCGTTGACGCGACTAGCGGGGGGAGCTCCTACAATGAGCAGTTCTTC. Encoded protein: CSVDATSGGSSYNEQFF.

CDR3 nucleotide sequence: TGTGCCATCAGTGAGCCGGGACAGACTAACTCCTACGAGCAGTACTTC. Translation gives CAISEPGQTNSYEQYF. The chain has TRBV10-3 and TRBJ2-7, with TRBD1 identical over 7 bases. The germline V gene encodes CDR1 ENHRY and CDR2 SYGVKD. Trimming took 2 bases from V and 0 from J; bases not matched to a gene: 7. The CDR3 extends over 16 amino acids.

This chain uses TRBV5-1 with TRBJ2-5, with 7 bases aligning to TRBD2. V lost 4 bases to trimming and J lost 5 bases; unmatched junction nucleotides: 11. The CDR3 contains 15 residues. CDR1 and CDR2 from the germline V gene are SGHRS and YFSETQ. CDR3 protein: CASSDPRGGGETQYF. The CDR3 DNA is TGCGCCAGCAGCGACCCGCGCGGGGGTGGGGAGACCCAGTACTTC.

This sequence joins TRBV7-2 and TRBJ2-3; possibly TRBD1 for D (5 bases). This CDR3 contains 15 residues. Germline V gene lookup returns CDR1 SGHTA and CDR2 FQGNSA. V shed 5 bases and J shed 0 bases, with 12 bases lying between them. CDR3 protein: CASSKQVPSTDTQYF. The CDR3 nucleotides are TGTGCCAGCAGCAAACAGGTTCCTAGCACAGATACGCAGTATTTT. Complete variable domain (other parts from reference TRBV7-2 and TRBJ2-3): GAGVSQSPSNKVTEKGKDVELRCDPISGHTALYWYRQSLGQGLEFLIYFQGNSAPDKSGLPSDRFSAERTGGSVSTLTIQRTQQEDSAVYLCASSKQVPSTDTQYFGPGTRLTVL.

The chain couples TRBV20-1 to TRBJ2-7; no definite D call. Trimming left V 6 bases short and J 0 bases short, with 12 bases between. The germline CDR1 and CDR2 sequences are DFQATT and SNEGSKA (reference sequence). CDR3 length: 13 amino acids. The CDR3 protein is CSATRVSSYEQYF. The DNA for the CDR3 is TGCAGTGCCACTCGAGTGAGCTCCTACGAGCAGTACTTC.

This clonotype was detected only once. The J gene is TRBJ2-3, the V gene TRBV3-1; D might be TRBD1 (6 bases). The length of the CDR3 is 16 residues. V was pared by 1 base and J by 5 bases, with 16 bases between. Germline V CDR1 and CDR2: LGHDT, YNNKEL (reference sequence). CDR3 amino acids: CASSQGKGQGKDTQYF. DNA for the CDR3: TGTGCCAGCAGCCAAGGAAAGGGCCAGGGGAAAGATACGCAGTATTTT.

This clonotype has a handful of counts. The chain uses TRBV4-2 and TRBJ2-7, with D hard to call. The CDR3 runs 13 residues. Looked up from germline, CDR1 is LGHNA and CDR2 is YNFKEQ. V was pared by 4 bases and J by 6 bases, with 13 bases between. The CDR3 reads CASSPILPPEQYF. The CDR3 DNA follows: TGTGCCAGCAGCCCCATTCTTCCGCCCGAGCAGTACTTC.

The chain uses TRBV29-1 and TRBJ1-2; D gene unclear. The CDR3 contains 14 residues. The ends were cut back, 5 bases at V and 2 bases at J, with 15 bases in the middle. CDR1 SQVTM and CDR2 ANQGSEA come from the germline V gene. CDR3 nucleotide sequence: TGCAGCGTTAGCGGACGGATCGGGAACTATGGCTACACCTTC. It is translated as CSVSGRIGNYGYTF.